A single sample is the source of the 30 T cell receptor beta chains below, sequenced in a study of blood T cell repertoires in COVID-19. This table comes from immunoSEQ multiplex PCR, and its TCRdb copy is limited to in-frame clones, with some not included. Of about 410,000 clones listed, about 92% are singletons. The sample taken for sequencing was PBMCs or T cells enriched from blood (not recorded which). The origin of the receptors is a man aged 18 to 35 who had recovered from COVID-19.

The chain employs TRBV7-3 and TRBJ1-6; the D gene is possibly TRBD1 (5 bases). V lost 4 bases, J lost 5 bases, and 18 bases lay in between. CDR3 length: 17 amino acids. Germline values: CDR1 SGHTA, CDR2 FQGTGA. The CDR3 protein is CASSCPEGEGHNSPLHF. The CDR3 bases are TGTGCCAGCAGCTGTCCGGAAGGGGAGGGACATAATTCACCCCTCCACTTT. The variable domain in full, with the rest retrieved from reference TRBV7-3 and TRBJ1-6, is GAGVSQTPSNKVTEKGKYVELRCDPISGHTALYWYRQSLGQGPEFLIYFQGTGAADDSGLPNDRFFAVRPEGSVSTLKIQRTERGDSAVYLCASSCPEGEGHNSPLHFGNGTRLTVT.

The chain recombines TRBV5-4 with TRBJ2-5; 8 nucleotides match TRBD1. CDR3 length equals 15 residues. Germline V gene lookup returns CDR1 SGHNT and CDR2 YYREEE (reference sequence). J lost 5 bases, V lost 3 bases, and 9 bases had no gene match. CDR3 sequence (DNA): TGTGCCAGCAGCTCCGGGACAGGCGGTGTGGAGACCCAGTACTTC. It is translated as CASSSGTGGVETQYF.

The chain carries TRBV28 and TRBJ2-7; D unclear. The CDR3 has 15 residues. Germline CDR1 reads MDHEN; CDR2 reads SYDVKM. V lost 8 bases and J lost 0, with 17 bases in between. The CDR3 sequence is CASLQARKPSYEQYF. The CDR3 DNA follows: TGTGCCAGCCTTCAGGCTCGGAAACCCTCCTACGAGCAGTACTTC.

The V gene is TRBV19, the J gene TRBJ1-1; D is possibly TRBD1 (6 bases). The CDR3 runs 14 residues. In germline, CDR1 is LNHDA, CDR2 SQIVND (reference sequence). V shed 5 bases and J shed 4 bases, with 14 bases lying between them. The CDR3 region is CASSPQGPATEAFF. CDR3 nucleotide sequence: TGTGCCAGTAGTCCACAGGGCCCCGCCACTGAAGCTTTCTTT. The whole variable domain, remainder taken from reference TRBV19 and TRBJ1-1, is DGGITQSPKYLFRKEGQNVTLSCEQNLNHDAMYWYRQDPGQGLRLIYYSQIVNDFQKGDIAEGYSVSREKKESFPLTVTSAQKNPTAFYLCASSPQGPATEAFFGQGTRLTVV.

J is TRBJ2-7 and V is TRBV6-6, with 9 bases lining up with TRBD1. This CDR3 region has 14 residues. CDR1 MNHNY and CDR2 SVGAGI come from the germline V gene (reference sequence). V was clipped by 6 bases and J by 4 bases; unmatched bases: 7. CDR3 residues: CASSPQGAEYEQYF. Here the CDR3 DNA reads TGTGCCAGCAGCCCACAGGGGGCAGAATACGAGCAGTACTTC.

V and J are TRBV14 and TRBJ1-1; TRBD1 matches at 7 bases. The ends lost 1 base at V and 0 bases at J; junction bases unmatched: 5. CDR3 size: 16 residues. Per the germline V gene, CDR1 is SGHDN and CDR2 is FVKESK. CDR3 loop: CASSQATGTVNTEAFF. The CDR3 nucleotides read TGTGCCAGCAGCCAAGCCACCGGGACAGTGAACACTGAAGCTTTCTTT. Full variable domain (rest looked up from reference TRBV14 and TRBJ1-1): EAGVTQFPSHSVIEKGQTVTLRCDPISGHDNLYWYRRVMGKEIKFLLHFVKESKQDESGMPNNRFLAERTGGTYSTLKVQPAELEDSGVYFCASSQATGTVNTEAFFGQGTRLTVV.

The chain has TRBV5-1 and TRBJ2-7; TRBD1 aligns across 10 bases. Trimming removed 5 bases from V and 5 bases from J; junction bases left unmatched: 10. The CDR3 runs to 15 residues. Germline loops: CDR1 SGHRS, CDR2 YFSETQ. The CDR3 is CASRIPGQGINEQYF. For the CDR3, the DNA is TGCGCCAGCAGAATACCGGGACAGGGGATAAACGAGCAGTACTTC.

This chain uses TRBV25-1 with TRBJ1-1; 7 bases fit TRBD1. J lost 4 bases, V lost 6 bases, and 11 bases had no gene match. Germline CDR1 is MGHDK and CDR2 is SYGVNS. The length of the CDR3 is 15 residues. The CDR3 DNA reads TGTGCCAGCAGGGAGGGGGCGAAAGCTAGCACTGAAGCTTTCTTT. Its translation is CASREGAKASTEAFF. The full variable domain, its missing parts supplied by reference TRBV25-1 and TRBJ1-1, is EADIYQTPRYLVIGTGKKITLECSQTMGHDKMYWYQQDPGMELHLIHYSYGVNSTEKGDLSSESTVSRIRTEHFPLTLESARPSHTSQYLCASREGAKASTEAFFGQGTRLTVV.

The chain is built from TRBV5-1 and TRBJ1-4, with a tentative D call TRBD1 (6 bases). From germline, CDR1 is SGHRS and CDR2 YFSETQ. Trimming left V 1 base short and J 7 bases short, with 14 bases between. There are 15 residues in the CDR3. In DNA form, the CDR3 reads TGCGCCAGCAGCTTGATGGGGGCGGGTCTTGAAAAACTGTTTTTT. Protein product: CASSLMGAGLEKLFF.

The rearrangement joins TRBV19 to TRBJ1-2; possible D gene TRBD1, 6 bases. CDR3 length equals 12 residues. V lost 2 bases and J lost 7, with 8 bases in between. Germline V gene data show CDR1 as LNHDA and CDR2 as SQIVND (reference sequence). CDR3 sequence: CASSISGAGYTF. CDR3 bases: TGTGCCAGTAGTATATCAGGGGCTGGCTACACCTTC.

V is TRBV7-6 and J is TRBJ1-1; 10 nucleotides agree with TRBD1. J gave up 1 base and V 5 bases, and 4 bases lay outside the gene matches. The CDR3 is 15 amino acids. Per germline, CDR1 SGHVS and CDR2 FNYEAQ. The CDR3 reads CASSLRDRGNTEAFF. CDR3 bases: TGTGCCAGCAGCCTCCGGGACAGGGGGAACACTGAAGCTTTCTTT. The full variable domain, in which reference TRBV7-6 and TRBJ1-1 provide the parts outside the CDR3, is GAGVSQSPRYKVTKRGQDVALRCDPISGHVSLYWYRQALGQGPEFLTYFNYEAQQDKSGLPNDRFSAERPEGSISTLTIQRTEQRDSAMYRCASSLRDRGNTEAFFGQGTRLTVV.

The CDR3 nucleotides are TGTGCCAGCAGCAAGCTAGCGGGGGCCTACGAGCAGTACTTC. Encoded protein: CASSKLAGAYEQYF. The V call is TRBV6-5, the J call TRBJ2-7; 10 bases agree with TRBD2. Unmatched junction bases numbered 4, after V lost 6 bases and J lost 2 bases. The CDR3 is made up of 14 amino acids. Germline loops: CDR1 MNHEY, CDR2 SVGAGI.

The chain links TRBV18 to TRBJ2-2; TRBD2 is a possible D gene (7 bases). Trimming shortened V by 0 bases and J by 3 bases, and 11 bases separated the two germline ends. Germline V gives CDR1 KGHSH, CDR2 LQKENI. This CDR3 has 16 residues. The CDR3 region is CASSPPGGTYTGELFF. DNA of the CDR3: TGTGCCAGCTCACCACCGGGGGGGACATACACCGGGGAGCTGTTTTTT.

The V and J genes are TRBV2 and TRBJ2-5; D not certain. The CDR3 covers 14 residues. Trimming shortened V by 3 bases and J by 3 bases, and 11 bases separated the two germline ends. CDR1 and CDR2 (germline): SNHLY, FYNNEI. The CDR3 nucleotides read TGTGCCAGCAGTGACTCAAGCCGGGAAGAGACCCAGTACTTC. Translating it yields CASSDSSREETQYF.

This clone came up a few times. The rearrangement uses TRBV5-5 and TRBJ1-4; D gene uncertain. V was clipped by 4 bases and J by 5 bases, with 12 bases between them. This CDR3 has 14 residues. Germline V gives CDR1 SGHKS, CDR2 YYEKEE (reference sequence). As DNA, the CDR3 is TGTGCCAGCAGCGCCTCCGGGAGAAATGAAAAACTGTTTTTT. Its translation is CASSASGRNEKLFF.

V usage is TRBV9 and J usage is TRBJ1-1; D remains unclear. Trimming took 4 bases from V and 1 from J, leaving 11 bases between them. The CDR3 covers 14 residues. Germline-derived CDR1 and CDR2 are SGDLS and YYNGEE. CDR3: CASSPRSSNTEAFF. CDR3 sequence (DNA): TGTGCCAGCAGCCCCCGGAGTTCGAACACTGAAGCTTTCTTT.

For this clone: One end of the junction varies from germline; a read error may be responsible. The genes are TRBV5-6 and TRBJ2-7; 12 bases agree with TRBD1. This CDR3 contains 13 residues. The germline V gene encodes CDR1 SGHDT and CDR2 YYEEEE. As DNA, the CDR3 is TGTGCCAGCAGCATAGGGACAGGGGGCACCGGTGAGTTC. Its protein product is CASSIGTGGTGEF.

This sequence joins TRBV9 and TRBJ2-3, with 12 bases lining up with TRBD2. CDR3 length: 16 residues. In germline, CDR1 is SGDLS, CDR2 YYNGEE. V gave up 3 bases and J gave up 3 bases; unmatched junction bases: 5. CDR3: CASSEPGTSGTDTQYF. The CDR3 bases are TGTGCCAGCAGCGAACCCGGGACTAGCGGGACAGATACGCAGTATTTT.

This clone was recorded a few times. J is TRBJ1-5 and V is TRBV2, with TRBD1 identical over 9 bases. This CDR3 has 14 residues. J lost 6 bases, V lost 6 bases, and 6 bases had no gene match. Germline CDR1 reads SNHLY; CDR2 reads FYNNEI. Here the CDR3 reads CASSQRDRAQPQHF. CDR3 sequence (DNA): TGTGCCAGCAGCCAACGGGACAGGGCTCAGCCCCAGCATTTT. The whole variable domain, filled in from reference TRBV2 and TRBJ1-5, reads EPEVTQTPSHQVTQMGQEVILRCVPISNHLYFYWYRQILGQKVEFLVSFYNNEISEKSEIFDDQFSVERPDGSNFTLKIRSTKLEDSAMYFCASSQRDRAQPQHFGDGTRLSIL.

As regards this clone: Relative to the germline gene, one junction end is altered; a read error may explain this. V and J are TRBV24-1 and TRBJ1-2; 9 nucleotides align to TRBD1. The CDR3 covers 13 residues. Germline CDR1 reads KGHDR; CDR2 reads SFDVKD. The CDR3 here is CATSDGPGQGLHF. As DNA, the CDR3 is TGTGCCACCAGTGATGGGCCGGGACAGGGCCTCCACTTC.

CDR3 amino acids: CASSLGRSYSYNEQFF. In DNA form, the CDR3 reads TGTGCCAGCAGCTTAGGTCGGAGCTACTCCTACAATGAGCAGTTCTTC. The genes are TRBV7-2 and TRBJ2-1; the D is unclear. The germline V gene has CDR1 SGHTA and CDR2 FQGNSA. The CDR3 is 16 residues long. V was shortened by 1 base and J by 0 bases, with 10 bases between the two germline ends. The full variable domain, with the rest looked up from reference TRBV7-2 and TRBJ2-1, is GAGVSQSPSNKVTEKGKDVELRCDPISGHTALYWYRQSLGQGLEFLIYFQGNSAPDKSGLPSDRFSAERTGGSVSTLTIQRTQQEDSAVYLCASSLGRSYSYNEQFFGPGTRLTVL.

The V gene is TRBV5-4, the J gene TRBJ2-2; a possible D gene is TRBD2 (5 bases). Trimming took off 4 bases at V and 0 bases at J, with 13 bases between the two ends. CDR3 length: 16 residues. The germline V gene has CDR1 SGHNT and CDR2 YYREEE (reference sequence). The CDR3 sequence: CASSLALPSNTGELFF. The DNA of the CDR3 is TGTGCCAGCAGCCTAGCCCTCCCCTCGAACACCGGGGAGCTGTTTTTT.

The chain carries TRBV30 and TRBJ2-7; possibly TRBD1 for D (5 bases). Germline V gene lookup returns CDR1 GTSNPN and CDR2 SVGIG (reference sequence). V lost 0 bases and J 5 bases, leaving 5 bases between the germline ends. The CDR3 runs to 11 residues. The CDR3 nucleotides are TGTGCCTGGAGTGTAGGGGACGAGCAGTACTTC. Amino acids: CAWSVGDEQYF.

The chain carries TRBV7-7 and TRBJ1-1; D is ambiguous. CDR3 length: 13 amino acids. Germline CDR1 is SSHAT and CDR2 is FNYEAQ (reference sequence). Trimming pared 1 base from V and 11 bases from J, leaving 14 bases between. CDR3 sequence (DNA): TGTGCCAGCAGCTTAGGACTGGGAGATCCGGCTTTCTTT. Its translation is CASSLGLGDPAFF.

The chain joins TRBV27 to TRBJ1-3; TRBD1 might be the D (6 bases). Germline loops: CDR1 MNHEY, CDR2 SMNVEV (reference sequence). This CDR3 region has 13 residues. V shed 8 bases and J shed 3 bases, with 11 bases lying between them. Here the CDR3 DNA reads TGTGCCAGCGGTCAGGGGTATGGAAACACCATATATTTT. Protein product: CASGQGYGNTIYF.

The chain is built from TRBV7-9 and TRBJ2-5; 7 bases line up with TRBD2. There are 14 residues in the CDR3. Per the germline V gene, CDR1 is SEHNR and CDR2 is FQNEAQ (reference sequence). V was clipped by 5 bases and J by 1 base; unmatched bases: 4. The CDR3 reads CASSPPGGQETQYF. As DNA, the CDR3 is TGTGCCAGCAGCCCGCCGGGGGGCCAAGAGACCCAGTACTTC.

This chain uses TRBV9 with TRBJ2-3; tentatively, D is TRBD2 (6 bases). Trimming cost V 3 bases and J 0 bases, with 20 bases left between them. Germline-derived CDR1 and CDR2 are SGDLS and YYNGEE. The CDR3 is made up of 18 amino acids. The CDR3 reads CASSAGGIAGSSTDTQYF. DNA of the CDR3: TGTGCCAGCAGCGCCGGAGGGATTGCGGGGAGTAGCACAGATACGCAGTATTTT.

V gene TRBV28 combines with J gene TRBJ2-6; 8 nucleotides agree with TRBD1. The V segment lost 2 bases and the J segment 1 base; nucleotides outside the gene matches: 7. Germline V gene data show CDR1 as MDHEN and CDR2 as SYDVKM. This CDR3 spans 18 amino acids. The DNA for the CDR3 is TGTGCCAGCAGTTTAAAACTGGACAGGGCTTCTGGGGCCAACGTCCTGACTTTC. This codes for CASSLKLDRASGANVLTF.

The gene calls are TRBV29-1 and TRBJ1-2; 8 nucleotides line up with TRBD1. V lost 2 bases to trimming and J lost 6 bases; unmatched junction nucleotides: 8. The CDR3 covers 14 residues. Germline V CDR1 and CDR2: SQVTM, ANQGSEA. The CDR3 is CSVERTGRVDGYTF. CDR3 nucleotide sequence: TGCAGCGTTGAAAGGACAGGGAGGGTGGATGGCTACACCTTC.

CDR3 sequence reads: CASRRLIGTGENYGYTF. In DNA, the CDR3 is TGTGCCAGCCGTCGATTAATCGGGACAGGAGAAAACTATGGCTACACCTTC. The chain has TRBV11-2 and TRBJ1-2; TRBD1 aligns across 8 bases. The CDR3 is made up of 17 amino acids. After removal of 8 bases from V and 2 bases from J, the junction contained 16 bases not matched to a gene. Per the germline V gene, CDR1 is SGHAT and CDR2 is FQNNGV.